The 27 T cell receptor beta chains reported below all come from one sample, sequenced in a study of blood T cell repertoires in COVID-19. TCRdb's table, derived via immunoSEQ multiplex PCR, lists solely in-frame clones and lacks some. The sample has approximately 76,000 clones; 83% are singletons. Sequences were obtained from peripheral blood. These receptors originate from a man older than 75 with active or convalescent COVID-19.

The chain carries TRBV27 and TRBJ2-7, with D maybe TRBD1 (6 bases). Trimming left V 7 bases short and J 6 bases short, with 16 bases between. Germline V CDR1 and CDR2: MNHEY, SMNVEV (reference sequence). There are 13 residues in the CDR3. This CDR3 reads CASTQGQGSEQYF. In DNA, the CDR3 is TGTGCCAGCACCCAGGGGCAGGGTTCCGAGCAGTACTTC.

There are a few counts of this clone. The J gene is TRBJ2-7, the V gene TRBV10-2, with TRBD1 matching 12 bases. Germline V CDR1 and CDR2: WSHSY, SAAADI. CDR3 size: 17 residues. The V gene end was trimmed by 2 bases and the J gene end by 8 bases; junction bases not matched to a gene: 13. CDR3: CASSEANTGQGASKQYF. The CDR3 DNA is TGCGCCAGCAGTGAGGCTAATACGGGACAGGGGGCTTCAAAGCAGTACTTC.

The chain couples TRBV6-5 to TRBJ2-7; D not certain. The V gene lost 7 bases and the J gene lost 2 bases, with 12 bases spanning the gap. Germline V CDR1 and CDR2: MNHEY, SVGAGI. This CDR3 is built from 13 residues. In nucleotides, the CDR3 is TGTGCCAGCACTGACTCCGTTACCTACGAGCAGTACTTC. This sequence encodes CASTDSVTYEQYF.

The chain joins TRBV7-2 to TRBJ2-1; 7 positions match TRBD2. Unmatched junction bases numbered 9, after V lost 0 bases and J lost 1 base. The CDR3 length is 18 residues. Germline V CDR1 and CDR2: SGHTA, FQGNSA. The CDR3 here is CASSLARLASRSYNEQFF. Written as DNA, the CDR3 is TGTGCCAGCAGCTTAGCCCGACTAGCCTCTCGGTCCTACAATGAGCAGTTCTTC. Using reference TRBV7-2 and TRBJ2-1 for the parts outside the CDR3, the full variable domain is GAGVSQSPSNKVTEKGKDVELRCDPISGHTALYWYRQSLGQGLEFLIYFQGNSAPDKSGLPSDRFSAERTGGSVSTLTIQRTQQEDSAVYLCASSLARLASRSYNEQFFGPGTRLTVL.

The CDR3 loop reads CASSRQAYYNEQFF. The CDR3 DNA is TGTGCCAGCTCGAGACAGGCCTACTACAATGAGCAGTTCTTC. The chain uses TRBV28 and TRBJ2-1; possibly TRBD1 for D (6 bases). This CDR3 is built from 14 residues. Germline V gives CDR1 MDHEN, CDR2 SYDVKM. V lost 8 bases to trimming and J lost 3 bases, with 14 bases between them.

This clone was picked up one time. The gene calls are TRBV10-3 and TRBJ1-4, with a tentative D call TRBD1 (5 bases). V lost 8 bases, J lost 5 bases, and 15 bases lay in between. CDR3 length: 14 residues. Germline V gene sequence: CDR1 ENHRY, CDR2 SYGVKD. In nucleotides, the CDR3 is TGTGCCATCGGCGCCAGACAGAGGAATGAAAAACTGTTTTTT. Encoded protein: CAIGARQRNEKLFF.

This clone has a single count. This chain connects TRBV27 to TRBJ1-4; possible D gene TRBD1, 5 bases. Germline V gene lookup returns CDR1 MNHEY and CDR2 SMNVEV (reference sequence). The CDR3 spans 14 residues. Trimming shortened V by 6 bases and J by 4 bases, and 12 bases separated the two germline ends. This CDR3 is CASSRRAGNEKLFF. In DNA form, the CDR3 reads TGTGCCAGCAGCCGCAGGGCCGGTAATGAAAAACTGTTTTTT.

The chain employs TRBV4-1 and TRBJ2-7; D uncertain. The length of the CDR3 is 15 residues. CDR1 and CDR2 from the germline V gene are MGHRA and YSYEKL. V lost 2 bases and J lost 0, with 11 bases in between. The DNA for the CDR3 is TGCGCCAGCAGCCAATCGAACTCCCACTCCTACGAGCAGTACTTC. Protein sequence: CASSQSNSHSYEQYF.

This clone was counted between two and nine times. This sequence joins TRBV9 and TRBJ2-3; tentative D call: TRBD2 (5 bases). The CDR3 length is 15 residues. Trimming removed 0 bases at V and 3 bases at J, with 11 bases between. From germline, CDR1 is SGDLS and CDR2 YYNGEE. CDR3 in amino acids: CASSVVGLATDTQYF. The CDR3 nucleotides are TGTGCCAGCAGCGTAGTCGGTCTAGCAACAGATACGCAGTATTTT. The full variable domain, in which reference TRBV9 and TRBJ2-3 provide the parts outside the CDR3, is DSGVTQTPKHLITATGQRVTLRCSPRSGDLSVYWYQQSLDQGLQFLIQYYNGEERAKGNILERFSAQQFPDLHSELNLSSLELGDSALYFCASSVVGLATDTQYFGPGTRLTVL.

In DNA, the CDR3 is TGTGCCAGCAGCTCTCCCCGGGAGCAGTTCTTC. Translating it yields CASSSPREQFF. This rearrangement joins TRBV7-9 to TRBJ2-1; D not certain. This CDR3 spans 11 amino acids. Germline CDR1 is SEHNR and CDR2 is FQNEAQ (reference sequence). Trimming took 4 bases from V and 10 from J, leaving 8 bases between them.

The chain is built from TRBV5-1 and TRBJ1-1; D is perhaps TRBD1 (6 bases). The CDR3 is 14 amino acids. V shed 4 bases and J shed 6 bases, with 16 bases lying between them. Per germline, CDR1 SGHRS and CDR2 YFSETQ. CDR3 sequence (DNA): TGCGCCAGCAGCCCCGGGACAAGGTTGGCTGAAGCTTTCTTT. Translating gives CASSPGTRLAEAFF.

This clone was seen a single time. J is TRBJ2-6 and V is TRBV19; 11 bases align to TRBD1. The V segment lost 0 bases and the J segment 4 bases; nucleotides outside the gene matches: 11. CDR3 length: 20 amino acids. From germline, CDR1 is LNHDA and CDR2 SQIVND (reference sequence). Here the CDR3 reads CASSIDRVGQGARGANVLTF. The CDR3 bases are TGTGCCAGTAGTATAGATCGGGTTGGACAGGGGGCGAGGGGGGCCAACGTCCTGACTTTC.

The chain recombines TRBV5-6 with TRBJ1-5, with 7 bases fitting TRBD1. Trimming took 2 bases from V and 0 from J; bases not matched to a gene: 5. From germline, CDR1 is SGHDT and CDR2 YYEEEE. The CDR3 contains 16 residues. The CDR3 sequence: CASSFGQDFSNQPQHF. CDR3 in DNA: TGTGCCAGCAGCTTCGGACAGGACTTTAGCAATCAGCCCCAGCATTTT.

This rearrangement joins TRBV10-3 to TRBJ1-2; 10 nucleotides agree with TRBD1. CDR3 size: 15 residues. In germline, CDR1 is ENHRY, CDR2 SYGVKD. The J segment lost 8 bases and the V segment lost 5 bases, leaving 11 bases of the junction unmatched. CDR3 in DNA: TGTGCCATCAGTAGACAGGGGGCGCGGGAGCTGGGCTACACCTTC. Amino acid sequence: CAISRQGARELGYTF.

The rearrangement uses TRBV14 and TRBJ1-1; D gene unclear. The V end was cut by 5 bases, the J end by 5 bases, with 12 bases between. This CDR3 comprises 13 residues. CDR1 and CDR2 from the germline V gene are SGHDN and FVKESK. The CDR3 loop is CASSTGLPTEAFF. CDR3 nucleotides: TGTGCCAGCAGCACCGGACTACCTACTGAAGCTTTCTTT.

This clone was counted between two and nine times. CDR3 bases: TGCGCCAGCAGCACGGGGGAAGGCGGGGAGCTGTTTTTT. Its translation is CASSTGEGGELFF. This chain links TRBV5-1 with TRBJ2-2; possible D gene TRBD2, 6 bases. The CDR3 is made up of 13 amino acids. Trimming stripped 4 bases from V and 7 bases from J, with 11 bases between. The V gene's germline CDR1 is SGHRS and CDR2 YFSETQ.

This clone was picked up a small number of times. V gene TRBV6-5 combines with J gene TRBJ2-4, with 10 bases that match TRBD1. The junction had 9 bases not matched to a gene; V was cut back by 5 bases and J by 8 bases. Looked up from germline, CDR1 is MNHEY and CDR2 is SVGAGI. The CDR3 is 15 residues long. DNA for the CDR3: TGTGCCAGCAGTCCAAAGGACAGGGGGGTTGACATTCAGTACTTC. It codes for CASSPKDRGVDIQYF.

V and J are TRBV29-1 and TRBJ2-1; TRBD2 agrees at 14 bases. V was pared by 0 bases and J by 6 bases, with 4 bases of the junction left unmatched. Per the germline V gene, CDR1 is SQVTM and CDR2 is ANQGSEA. CDR3 size: 16 residues. As DNA, the CDR3 is TGCAGCGTTGAAGATACGGGACTAGCGGGAGTCAATGAGCAGTTCTTC. Protein sequence: CSVEDTGLAGVNEQFF.

The V call is TRBV7-8, the J call TRBJ2-2; 7 bases line up with TRBD1. Germline V gene data show CDR1 as SGHVS and CDR2 as FQNEAQ. There are 17 residues in the CDR3. J gave up 4 bases and V 5 bases, and 13 bases lay outside the gene matches. The CDR3 sequence: CASSPYQRGLLTGELFF. The CDR3 DNA reads TGTGCCAGCAGCCCCTATCAGAGGGGGCTGCTCACCGGGGAGCTGTTTTTT.

The chain carries TRBV11-2 and TRBJ2-1; the match to TRBD2 covers 12 bases. This CDR3 has 18 amino acids. Germline assignment: CDR1 SGHAT and CDR2 FQNNGV. Unmatched junction bases numbered 8, after V lost 5 bases and J lost 0 bases. The CDR3 is CASSPGLAGFSSYNEQFF. The CDR3 coding sequence is TGTGCCAGCAGCCCGGGACTAGCGGGCTTCAGCTCCTACAATGAGCAGTTCTTC.

This clone occurred once. One end of the junction is discordant with germline, which a read error may explain. This sequence joins TRBV7-7 and TRBJ2-1, with TRBD1 identical over 7 bases. The CDR3 has 17 amino acids. Germline CDR1 reads SSHAT; CDR2 reads FNYEAQ (reference sequence). The CDR3 DNA is TGTGCTAGCAGCTTGGGAATTGGAACAGGGGCTAACAATGAGCAGTTCTTC. This encodes CASSLGIGTGANNEQFF.

This sequence joins TRBV30 and TRBJ1-2; 7 bases match TRBD1. V lost 1 base to trimming and J lost 4 bases; unmatched junction nucleotides: 9. The CDR3 covers 15 residues. Germline V lookup: CDR1 GTSNPN, CDR2 SVGIG (reference sequence). The CDR3, as DNA: TGTGCCTGGAGTGCGGGACAGCTCGGGGGCTATGGCTACACCTTC. As protein: CAWSAGQLGGYGYTF. Full variable domain (remainder filled in from reference TRBV30 and TRBJ1-2): SQTIHQWPATLVQPVGSPLSLECTVEGTSNPNLYWYRQAAGRGLQLLFYSVGIGQISSEVPQNLSASRPQDRQFILSSKKLLLSDSGFYLCAWSAGQLGGYGYTFGSGTRLTVV.

The chain is built from TRBV21-1 and TRBJ2-7; the DNA was not used to check the table's D call, TRBD2. TRBV21-1 is a recognized pseudogene. The CDR3 is 19 amino acids. CDR3 residues: CASSSRILTSGHKYYEQYF. Here the CDR3 DNA reads TGTGCCAGCAGCTCCCGGATCCTGACTAGCGGGCATAAATACTACGAGCAGTACTTC.

The V and J genes are TRBV27 and TRBJ1-1, with D maybe TRBD1 (5 bases). The germline V gene encodes CDR1 MNHEY and CDR2 SMNVEV (reference sequence). The V gene lost 5 bases and the J gene lost 1 base, with 11 bases spanning the gap. The CDR3 extends over 14 amino acids. CDR3 nucleotide sequence: TGTGCCAGCAGTCCCCTTAGGGGGAACACTGAAGCTTTCTTT. This encodes CASSPLRGNTEAFF.

In DNA form, the CDR3 reads TGTGCCAGCAGAAGTGGCGGGGGGCCCAGCACAGATACGCAGTATTTT. Protein product: CASRSGGGPSTDTQYF. This chain uses TRBV19 with TRBJ2-3; 8 bases fit TRBD2. CDR1 and CDR2 from the germline V gene are LNHDA and SQIVND (reference sequence). The V segment lost 9 bases and the J segment 0 bases; nucleotides outside the gene matches: 11. The CDR3 totals 16 residues.

The rearrangement uses TRBV30 and TRBJ1-2; the D is unclear. The CDR3 loop spans 15 amino acids. Germline-derived CDR1 and CDR2 are GTSNPN and SVGIG (reference sequence). V lost 0 bases, J lost 6 bases, and 17 bases lay in between. For the CDR3, the DNA is TGTGCCTGGAGTGTCACAGCCTCCGGAGGTGATGGCTACACCTTC. Translating it yields CAWSVTASGGDGYTF. Based on the CDR3 plus reference TRBV30 and TRBJ1-2, the full variable domain is SQTIHQWPATLVQPVGSPLSLECTVEGTSNPNLYWYRQAAGRGLQLLFYSVGIGQISSEVPQNLSASRPQDRQFILSSKKLLLSDSGFYLCAWSVTASGGDGYTFGSGTRLTVV.

This clone is medium-sized (0.01 to 0.1%). CDR3 DNA sequence: TGTGCCAGCAGTGCAGGTTGGGGGCTCTCCTACAATGAGCAGTTCTTC. It codes for CASSAGWGLSYNEQFF. The V call is TRBV6-1, the J call TRBJ2-1; D possibly corresponds to TRBD1 (6 bases). V lost 4 bases to trimming and J lost 0 bases, with 13 bases between them. Germline-derived CDR1 and CDR2 are MNHNS and SASEGT. The CDR3 extends over 16 amino acids.